This T cell receptor (beta chain) was documented in a study of neurological immune-mediated disorders. Germline CDR1 is DFQATT and CDR2 is SNEGSKA (reference sequence). V gave up 5 bases and J gave up 6 bases; unmatched junction bases: 13. The CDR3 has 17 residues. In this sample, this clonotype turned up many times. Time point noted: longitudinal time-point 2. TCRdb re-analysed the 5' RACE reads in MiXCR, keeping a single row per CDR3 protein. The sample carries about 33,000 distinct CDR3 sequences, about 12% recorded once. The sequenced material came from PBMCs. The receptor was isolated from a woman in her forties in good health. The chain joins TRBV20-1 to TRBJ2-1; the match to TRBD2 covers 13 bases. The chain's CDR3 is CSASTLAGGPVVNEQFF. In DNA, the CDR3 is TGCAGTGCTTCTACACTAGCGGGAGGGCCGGTTGTCAATGAGCAGTTCTTC.